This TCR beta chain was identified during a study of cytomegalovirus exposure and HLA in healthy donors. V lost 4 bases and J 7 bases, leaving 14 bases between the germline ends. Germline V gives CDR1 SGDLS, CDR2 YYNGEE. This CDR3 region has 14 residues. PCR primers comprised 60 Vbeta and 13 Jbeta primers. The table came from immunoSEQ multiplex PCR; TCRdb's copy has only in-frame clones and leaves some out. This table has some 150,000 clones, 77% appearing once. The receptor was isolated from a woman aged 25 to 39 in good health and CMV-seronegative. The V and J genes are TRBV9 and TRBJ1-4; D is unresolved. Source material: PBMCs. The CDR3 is CASSPGITSEKLFF. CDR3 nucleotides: TGTGCCAGCAGCCCAGGAATAACCAGTGAAAAACTGTTTTTT. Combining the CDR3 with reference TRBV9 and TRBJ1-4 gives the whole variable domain DSGVTQTPKHLITATGQRVTLRCSPRSGDLSVYWYQQSLDQGLQFLIQYYNGEERAKGNILERFSAQQFPDLHSELNLSSLELGDSALYFCASSPGITSEKLFFGSGTQLSVL.